This TCR beta chain came from a study of blood T cell repertoires in COVID-19. The wider study: Sites across the United States, Italy and Spain contributed samples from acute and convalescent COVID-19. PBMCs, B-cell-depleted T cells, or T cells provided the cDNA or gDNA that made up the material.

Germline CDR1 SGDLS, CDR2 YYNGEE. The CDR3 sequence is 15 residues long. J lost 0 bases, V lost 2 bases, and 2 bases had no gene match. Source study methods: Reference gene primer amplification gave estimated nucleated cell counts. Assay used: immunoSEQ multiplex PCR; TCRdb lists only in-frame clones, some missing. The D gene and trimming were derived from the DNA, and the V and J assignments and clone size from that table. The table includes around 250,000 clones, approximately 86% detected once. Sequenced input: peripheral blood. This chain connects TRBV9 to TRBJ2-5; 9 bases align to TRBD2. This TCR derives from a woman aged 60 to 75 who had recovered from COVID-19. In nucleotides, the CDR3 is TGTGCCAGCAGCGTCAGCGGGGGGTACCAAGAGACCCAGTACTTC. Protein sequence: CASSVSGGYQETQYF.